This TCR beta chain was observed in a study of CXCR3-negative and CXCR3-positive naive CD8 T cells (dated by TCRdb to between 2017 and 2020). Background on the whole study: In total, some 140 million TRB reads were obtained, corresponding to roughly 1.5 +/- 0.3 million reads per library. TRBV-TRBJ cluster analysis included naive subsets from roughly 5 donors and memory cells from 3 donors. Data from roughly twelve donors, pooled across two independent experiments, went into the diversity and physicochemical repertoire analyses. General conclusions and limits of the study: Comparably high repertoire diversity was found in both naive subsets, whereas much lower repertoire diversity was found in memory CD8+ T cells. Within the same donor, TRBV-TRBJ usage looked similar between naive CXCR3-negative and CXCR3-positive cells, but memory cells had distinct patterns. CXCR3 expression partially decreased after cryopreservation, so most assays used freshly isolated PBMCs. Surface CD5, linked to self-reactivity in mice, was comparable between naive subsets; TCR interaction strength was therefore also inferred from TRB CDR3 physicochemical properties.

For each CD8+ T cell subset, flow sorting was done in triplicate, and under 350,000 cells per subset went directly into RLT lysis buffer. Standard density gradient centrifugation was used to isolate peripheral blood mononuclear cells from buffy coats. Total RNA was extracted from sorted cells using an RNeasy Mini Kit. On this clonotype itself: Its antigen is currently not known.

Including the terminal cysteine and phenylalanine, the CDR3 comprises 14 residues. The protein alone is recorded here. CDR1 SGHRS and CDR2 YFSETQ were looked up in the germline V gene. Instrument used: NextSeq 550. The Human TCR Profiling Kit (MiLaboratory) was used to prepare UMI-labeled 5' RACE TRB cDNA libraries. cDNA synthesis used the entire amount of extracted RNA, and PCR amplification then used the entire amount of cDNA produced. Libraries were prepared in parallel with an identical number of PCR cycles. The authors processed their data as follows. With a minimum of two reads required per UMI, MIGEC and MiXCR pulled out about 52,000 +/- 9,100 unique UMI-labeled TRB cDNA molecules from each library. On average, around 40,000 +/- 10,000 functional in-frame TRB CDR3 nucleotide clonotypes lacking stop codons were found per library. After each sample was downsampled to 5000 UMI-labeled TRB molecules, VDJtools was used to calculate diversity metrics such as normalized Shannon-Wiener and Chao1. For the central five CDR3 residues, VDJtools calculated physicochemical properties weighted by clonotype size, namely interaction energy, strength, volume and Kidera factor 4. TCRdb reprocessed the reads and provides one entry for every CDR3 protein sequence; no DNA is given. The V and J calls follow TCRdb's processing rather than the paper's. The table for this sample records under 45,000 distinct CDR3 sequences. The ten most abundant clones make up roughly 14% of the sample.

This clonotype was sampled from a human donor in good health. Some clones in this sample may be carry-over from other donors' samples. The chain couples TRBV5-1 to TRBJ2-1; lacking DNA, the TRBD1 call made by TCRdb goes unchecked. The sample consisted of memory CD8+ T cells from blood. This specimen's cell subset or site label, interpreted: conventional CD8+ memory T cells (TMEM), sorted as controls. The CDR3 amino acid sequence is: CASSSRQGNNEQFF.